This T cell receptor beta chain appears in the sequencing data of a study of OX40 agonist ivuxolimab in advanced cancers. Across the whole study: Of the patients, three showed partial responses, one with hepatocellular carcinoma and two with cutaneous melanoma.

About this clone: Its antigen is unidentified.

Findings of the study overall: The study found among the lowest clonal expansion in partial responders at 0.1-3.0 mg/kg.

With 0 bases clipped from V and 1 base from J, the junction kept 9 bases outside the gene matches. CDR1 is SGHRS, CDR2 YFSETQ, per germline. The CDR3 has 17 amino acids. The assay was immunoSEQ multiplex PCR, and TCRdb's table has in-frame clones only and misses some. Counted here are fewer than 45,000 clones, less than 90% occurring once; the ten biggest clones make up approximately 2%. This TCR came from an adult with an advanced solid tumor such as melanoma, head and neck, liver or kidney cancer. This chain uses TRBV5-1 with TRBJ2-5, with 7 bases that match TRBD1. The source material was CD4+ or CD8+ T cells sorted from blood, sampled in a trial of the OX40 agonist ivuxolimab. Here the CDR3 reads CASSLGLRDSFQETQYF. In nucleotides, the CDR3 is TGCGCCAGCAGCTTGGGACTCCGGGACAGCTTCCAAGAGACCCAGTACTTC. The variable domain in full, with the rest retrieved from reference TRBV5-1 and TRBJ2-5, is KAGVTQTPRYLIKTRGQQVTLSCSPISGHRSVSWYQQTPGQGLQFLFEYFSETQRNKGNFPGRFSGRQFSNSRSEMNVSTLELGDSALYLCASSLGLRDSFQETQYFGPGTRLLVL.